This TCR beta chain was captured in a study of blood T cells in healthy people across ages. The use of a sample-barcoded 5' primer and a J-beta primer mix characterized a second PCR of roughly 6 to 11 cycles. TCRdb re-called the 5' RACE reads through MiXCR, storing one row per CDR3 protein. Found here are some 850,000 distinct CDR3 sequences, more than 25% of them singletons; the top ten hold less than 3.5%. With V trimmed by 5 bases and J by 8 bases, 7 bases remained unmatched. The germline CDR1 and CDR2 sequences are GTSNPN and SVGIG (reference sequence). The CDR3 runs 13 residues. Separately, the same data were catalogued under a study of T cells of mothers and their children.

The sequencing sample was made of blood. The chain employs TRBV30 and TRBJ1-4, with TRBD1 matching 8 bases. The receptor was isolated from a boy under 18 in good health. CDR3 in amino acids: CAWDRGGREKLFF. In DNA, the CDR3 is TGTGCCTGGGACAGGGGAGGAAGAGAAAAACTGTTTTTT.